These 28 T cell receptor beta chains originate from one sample sequenced in a study of early T cells in non-severe SARS-CoV-2 infection. MiXCR was run by TCRdb on the 5' RACE reads, yielding one entry per CDR3 protein. Of some 71,000 distinct CDR3 sequences in the sample, approximately 9.5% were seen once. The specimen sequenced was whole blood. These receptors were obtained from an adult who was a healthcare worker with PCR-confirmed SARS-CoV-2 infection or an uninfected control (not recorded which).

The chain has TRBV7-9 and TRBJ2-7; 7 bases fit TRBD1. The germline CDR1 and CDR2 sequences are SEHNR and FQNEAQ (reference sequence). The trim removed 1 base at V and 5 bases at J, leaving 8 bases unmatched. CDR3 length: 15 residues. The CDR3 spells CASSLVTFDRDEQYF. DNA for the CDR3: TGTGCCAGCAGCTTAGTCACCTTCGACAGGGACGAGCAGTACTTC.

The sample holds many counts of this clonotype. CDR3 region: CASSVDSLYGYTF. The CDR3 bases are TGTGCCAGCAGCGTGGACAGCCTCTATGGCTACACCTTC. The chain couples TRBV6-2 or TRBV6-3 to TRBJ1-2; perhaps TRBD1 as D (6 bases). This CDR3 has 13 residues. Deletions cut 6 bases from V and 4 bases from J, with 12 bases between. Germline V gene data show CDR1 as MNHEY and CDR2 as SVGEGT.

This clonotype was counted many times. The chain joins TRBV11-2 to TRBJ2-2, with 9 bases aligning to TRBD1. CDR1 and CDR2 from the germline V gene are SGHAT and FQNNGV. V shed 1 base, J shed 6 bases, and the junction held 9 bases outside the gene matches. The CDR3 runs to 17 residues. The CDR3: CASSLGIPGQGPGELFF. Written as DNA, the CDR3 is TGTGCCAGCAGCTTAGGGATTCCGGGACAGGGTCCCGGGGAGCTGTTTTTT.

This clonotype was detected many times. The gene calls are TRBV6-4 and TRBJ2-6; weak D call: TRBD1 (6 bases). The CDR3 is made up of 17 amino acids. Trimming shortened V by 4 bases and J by 0 bases, and 13 bases separated the two germline ends. In germline, CDR1 is MRHNA, CDR2 SNTAGT. CDR3 DNA: TGTGCCAGCAGTGCAGGACAGTCCTTCTCTGGGGCCAACGTCCTGACTTTC. It codes for CASSAGQSFSGANVLTF.

This clonotype was counted at least ten times. This rearrangement joins TRBV5-5 to TRBJ1-5; TRBD1 might be the D (5 bases). Deletions cut 0 bases from V and 0 bases from J, with 13 bases between. The CDR3 is 17 amino acids. The germline V gene has CDR1 SGHKS and CDR2 YYEKEE (reference sequence). In nucleotides, the CDR3 is TGTGCCAGCAGCTTGGGTTTTAGGGGAGGTAGCAATCAGCCCCAGCATTTT. Its protein is CASSLGFRGGSNQPQHF.

The chain uses TRBV7-8 and TRBJ2-2; perhaps TRBD2 as D (6 bases). V dropped 2 bases and J dropped 0 bases, with 16 bases sitting between them. This CDR3 contains 18 residues. The germline V gene encodes CDR1 SGHVS and CDR2 FQNEAQ. For the CDR3, the DNA is TGTGCCAGCAGCTTAAAAGGGCTAGCGCTCGCGAACACCGGGGAGCTGTTTTTT. Its protein is CASSLKGLALANTGELFF. The full variable domain, rest sourced from reference TRBV7-8 and TRBJ2-2, is GAGVSQSPRYKVAKRGQDVALRCDPISGHVSLFWYQQALGQGPEFLTYFQNEAQLDKSGLPSDRFFAERPEGSVSTLKIQRTQQEDSAVYLCASSLKGLALANTGELFFGEGSRLTVL.

Many counts were recorded for this clonotype. The chain uses TRBV6-6 and TRBJ1-2; weak D call: TRBD1 (6 bases). The V end was cut by 0 bases, the J end by 2 bases, with 10 bases between. The CDR3 consists of 15 residues. Germline-derived CDR1 and CDR2 are MNHNY and SVGAGI (reference sequence). As DNA, the CDR3 is TGTGCCAGCAGTTACTCTGCAGGGGACAACTATGGCTACACCTTC. Amino acid sequence: CASSYSAGDNYGYTF.

There are many counts of this clonotype. V gene TRBV6-2 or TRBV6-3 combines with J gene TRBJ1-2; 10 nucleotides agree with TRBD1. The CDR3 length is 17 residues. J gave up 4 bases and V 6 bases, and 14 bases lay outside the gene matches. Germline loops: CDR1 MNHEY, CDR2 SVGEGT. CDR3 DNA sequence: TGTGCCAGCAGCCGAGTCCCTCCGGGACAGGGGAGCTATGGCTACACCTTC. It specifies CASSRVPPGQGSYGYTF.

The chain combines TRBV27 with TRBJ2-5, with TRBD2 matching 10 bases. Losses at the gene ends were 5 bases for V and 4 bases for J; bases not matched to a gene: 4. The CDR3 totals 14 residues. The germline V gene has CDR1 MNHEY and CDR2 SMNVEV (reference sequence). The CDR3 DNA is TGTGCCAGCAGTACTAGCGGGATGACAGAGACCCAGTACTTC. This gives the protein CASSTSGMTETQYF.

This clonotype was seen only a few times. The CDR3 loop is CSAREYTEAFF. As DNA, the CDR3 is TGCAGTGCTAGGGAATACACTGAAGCTTTCTTT. V and J are TRBV20-1 and TRBJ1-1; no clear D gene. Trimming cost V 3 bases and J 3 bases, with 5 bases left between them. The CDR3 has 11 residues. Germline V CDR1 and CDR2: DFQATT, SNEGSKA (reference sequence).

V gene TRBV9 combines with J gene TRBJ1-1, with unresolved D. V was clipped by 3 bases and J by 4 bases, with 13 bases between them. The CDR3 totals 14 residues. Germline V gene lookup returns CDR1 SGDLS and CDR2 YYNGEE. Written as DNA, the CDR3 is TGTGCCAGCAGCGAGGGCCACGGGAGCACTGAAGCTTTCTTT. Translated: CASSEGHGSTEAFF.

This clonotype was counted at least ten times. The rearrangement uses TRBV6-1 and TRBJ1-5; 9 bases are a match to TRBD1. The CDR3 is 15 amino acids. The germline CDR1 and CDR2 sequences are MNHNS and SASEGT. After removal of 5 bases from V and 5 bases from J, the junction contained 7 bases not matched to a gene. CDR3 DNA: TGTGCCAGCAGTCCAGGACAGGGGCCTGATCAGCCCCAGCATTTT. Its protein is CASSPGQGPDQPQHF.

The chain employs TRBV27 and TRBJ1-2; 7 bases fit TRBD1. J gave up 0 bases and V 6 bases, and 1 base lay outside the gene matches. There are 13 residues in the CDR3. Germline assignment: CDR1 MNHEY and CDR2 SMNVEV (reference sequence). The CDR3 DNA sequence: TGTGCCAGCAGGCAGGGGGCTAACTATGGCTACACCTTC. It encodes CASRQGANYGYTF.

This clonotype has a count of ten or more. The chain couples TRBV3-1 to TRBJ2-7; D is undetermined. Germline assignment: CDR1 LGHDT and CDR2 YNNKEL (reference sequence). Trimming left V 1 base short and J 3 bases short, with 4 bases between. The CDR3 runs to 12 residues. CDR3 DNA: TGTGCCAGCAGCCAAGGGGGCTACGAGCAGTACTTC. This translates into CASSQGGYEQYF.

This clonotype was found a few times. This rearrangement joins TRBV27 to TRBJ1-1; D gene ambiguous. The CDR3 consists of 13 residues. Germline values: CDR1 MNHEY, CDR2 SMNVEV (reference sequence). Deletions cut 8 bases from V and 5 bases from J, with 15 bases between. The CDR3 DNA is TGTGCCAGCCTTGGTTGGGCCGGTACTGAAGCTTTCTTT. This codes for CASLGWAGTEAFF.

This clonotype has only one observation. This may arise from a read error, as a much more abundant clone is one base away. This chain joins TRBV20-1 and TRBJ1-5; D remains ambiguous. Trimming took off 1 base at V and 4 bases at J, with 8 bases between the two ends. CDR1 and CDR2 from the germline V gene are DFQATT and SNEGSKA (reference sequence). This CDR3 has 13 residues. CDR3 sequence reads: CSARGAENQPQHF. The CDR3 DNA follows: TGCAGTGCTAGAGGGGCGGAGAATCAGCCCCAGCATTTT.

This clonotype has more than one count but fewer than ten. The chain joins TRBV5-1 to TRBJ2-2; TRBD2 is a possible D gene (5 bases). Per germline, CDR1 SGHRS and CDR2 YFSETQ. The length of the CDR3 is 16 residues. Trimming left V 0 bases short and J 2 bases short, with 11 bases between. This chain's CDR3 is CASSLEGRFNTGELFF. In nucleotides, the CDR3 is TGCGCCAGCAGCTTGGAAGGGAGATTTAACACCGGGGAGCTGTTTTTT.

The V gene is TRBV7-7, the J gene TRBJ2-3; TRBD2 matches at 8 bases. With 5 bases clipped from V and 5 bases from J, the junction kept 6 bases outside the gene matches. CDR1 and CDR2 from the germline V gene are SSHAT and FNYEAQ (reference sequence). The CDR3 consists of 14 residues. For the CDR3, the DNA is TGTGCCAGCAGCCCCGGGACTAGTGTAGATACGCAGTATTTT. It encodes CASSPGTSVDTQYF.

This sequence joins TRBV5-5 and TRBJ2-2; D remains unclear. Germline loops: CDR1 SGHKS, CDR2 YYEKEE (reference sequence). The CDR3 covers 12 residues. Trimming stripped 5 bases from V and 0 bases from J, with 2 bases between. The CDR3 DNA reads as TGTGCCAGCAGGACGAACACCGGGGAGCTGTTTTTT. As protein: CASRTNTGELFF. The full variable domain, its missing parts supplied by reference TRBV5-5 and TRBJ2-2, is DAGVTQSPTHLIKTRGQQVTLRCSPISGHKSVSWYQQVLGQGPQFIFQYYEKEERGRGNFPDRFSARQFPNYSSELNVNALLLGDSALYLCASRTNTGELFFGEGSRLTVL.

The rearrangement links TRBV5-1 to TRBJ1-1; no reliable D call. V was shortened by 4 bases and J by 8 bases, with 18 bases between the two germline ends. The CDR3 covers 14 residues. The germline V gene encodes CDR1 SGHRS and CDR2 YFSETQ. The chain's CDR3 is CASSEESGPKEAFF. The CDR3 DNA reads TGCGCCAGCAGCGAAGAATCGGGTCCCAAAGAAGCTTTCTTT.

This clonotype has at least ten counts. The gene calls are TRBV9 and TRBJ1-5; 7 bases are shared with TRBD1. CDR3 length equals 19 residues. The V and J ends lost 7 bases and 1 base, in that order; junction bases with no gene match: 20. Germline V gene data show CDR1 as SGDLS and CDR2 as YYNGEE. CDR3 sequence reads: CASFYHRGRPYLSNQPQHF. CDR3 coding DNA: TGTGCCAGCTTCTACCACAGGGGAAGGCCCTATTTAAGCAATCAGCCCCAGCATTTT.

This clonotype was counted at least ten times. The chain joins TRBV6-2 or TRBV6-3 to TRBJ1-5; unclear D gene. The CDR3 is 15 residues long. Trimming left V 2 bases short and J 5 bases short, with 13 bases between. Germline V gene lookup returns CDR1 MNHEY and CDR2 SVGEGT. CDR3 protein: CASSYEAGFHQPQHF. The CDR3 region has the DNA TGTGCCAGCAGTTACGAAGCCGGATTTCATCAGCCCCAGCATTTT.

This clonotype was detected many times. The chain has TRBV5-6 and TRBJ1-5; D unresolved. The CDR3 has 15 amino acids. V lost 0 bases and J lost 0, with 7 bases in between. Germline V lookup: CDR1 SGHDT, CDR2 YYEEEE. This CDR3 is CASSLGGFSNQPQHF. The CDR3 coding sequence is TGTGCCAGCAGCTTGGGAGGGTTTAGCAATCAGCCCCAGCATTTT.

This clonotype was seen many times. J is TRBJ2-7 and V is TRBV7-2; D possibly corresponds to TRBD1 (5 bases). The CDR3 contains 16 residues. V was shortened by 6 bases and J by 7 bases, with 25 bases between the two germline ends. Germline assignment: CDR1 SGHTA and CDR2 FQGNSA. Written as DNA, the CDR3 is TGTGCCAGCAGTCTCATCCCTGGGGCGGTAACCGGAGAGCAGTACTTC. Its translation is CASSLIPGAVTGEQYF.

In its sample, this clonotype was seen a few times. The rearrangement uses TRBV18 and TRBJ2-7; TRBD2 aligns across 9 bases. The V segment lost 4 bases and the J segment 0 bases; nucleotides outside the gene matches: 4. Per the germline V gene, CDR1 is KGHSH and CDR2 is LQKENI. This CDR3 spans 15 amino acids. CDR3 in DNA: TGTGCCAGCTCACTCTCTAGCGGGACCTCCTACGAGCAGTACTTC. Its protein is CASSLSSGTSYEQYF.

This clonotype was counted many times. The V gene is TRBV4-2, the J gene TRBJ2-2; D not certain. With 1 base removed from V and 5 bases from J, the gap between germline ends came to 5 bases. The CDR3 covers 13 residues. Germline V CDR1 and CDR2: LGHNA, YNFKEQ. The chain's CDR3 is CASSQAVTGELFF. The CDR3 bases are TGTGCCAGCAGCCAAGCGGTTACCGGGGAGCTGTTTTTT.

The chain employs TRBV18 and TRBJ2-1; 9 nucleotides align to TRBD1. Trimming took 3 bases from V and 4 from J; bases not matched to a gene: 7. The germline gives CDR1 KGHSH, CDR2 LQKENI. The CDR3 totals 16 residues. CDR3 amino acids: CASSPPGDRVYNEQFF. In DNA form, the CDR3 reads TGTGCCAGCTCACCCCCAGGGGACAGGGTTTACAATGAGCAGTTCTTC.

V usage is TRBV6-1 and J usage is TRBJ2-4; D remains ambiguous. Germline CDR1 is MNHNS and CDR2 is SASEGT. V gave up 6 bases and J gave up 8 bases, with 11 bases separating them. The CDR3 consists of 12 residues. The CDR3 nucleotides read TGTGCCAGCAGCGCCGAAAGTTACATTCAGTACTTC. Amino acids: CASSAESYIQYF.